This TCR beta chain stems from a study of shared clonotypes between healthy human individuals. Notes on the study in general: Rarefaction indicated that sorted-subset sequencing remained incomplete although depth was large.

Within Nashville, Tennessee resided all donors, each a Caucasian adult. Partitioning of CD4+ cells yielded a CD45RA+ naive subset and a CD45RA-negative memory subset. Points on this clone: Its antigen remains unidentified.

The assay was immunoSEQ multiplex PCR, and TCRdb's table has in-frame clones only and misses some. In the table there are 2 million to 2.5 million clones, under 97% of which are singletons. In germline, CDR1 is SGHRS, CDR2 YFSETQ. Trimming removed 4 bases at V and 1 base at J, with 14 bases between. This CDR3 has 15 amino acids. This clonotype was sampled from a man between 18 and 29 years old in good health. V is TRBV5-1 and J is TRBJ1-1; the D gene is possibly TRBD1 (5 bases). Sample: naive CD4+ T cells sorted from blood. The subset is: CD45RA+ positively selected. In DNA form, the CDR3 reads TGCGCCAGCAGCCGAATGGGGCGCGGGAACACTGAAGCTTTCTTT. This sequence encodes CASSRMGRGNTEAFF.